This T cell receptor (beta chain) was recovered during a study of blood T cells in healthy people across ages. Study details: Capture by template switching was about one barcoded beta molecule per two T cells.

The people who gave samples were healthy Caucasians from Russia, aged roughly 6 to 95. The CDR3 consists of 11 residues. CDR1 and CDR2 from the germline V gene are WSHSY and SAAADI. Trimming cost V 3 bases and J 5 bases, with 4 bases left between them. Points from the study as a whole: There were more naive CD4+ cells and higher diversity in long-lived donors than in aged donors. The lack of PBMC sorting stopped any conclusive naive versus antigen-experienced comparison.

Next came a second PCR, run for about 6 to 12 cycles, which used a sample-barcoded 5' primer along with a J-beta primer mix. TCRdb itself ran the 5' RACE reads through MiXCR, one entry per CDR3 protein. The sample includes around 990,000 distinct CDR3 sequences, less than 45% seen only once; the top ten take 13%. There are many counts of this clonotype. Its matching antigen is unknown. What was sequenced was blood. This clonotype was obtained from a young man in good health. V is TRBV10-2 and J is TRBJ2-5, with D unresolved. The CDR3 reads CASSDAETQYF. The CDR3 bases are TGCGCCAGCAGTGATGCCGAGACCCAGTACTTC.